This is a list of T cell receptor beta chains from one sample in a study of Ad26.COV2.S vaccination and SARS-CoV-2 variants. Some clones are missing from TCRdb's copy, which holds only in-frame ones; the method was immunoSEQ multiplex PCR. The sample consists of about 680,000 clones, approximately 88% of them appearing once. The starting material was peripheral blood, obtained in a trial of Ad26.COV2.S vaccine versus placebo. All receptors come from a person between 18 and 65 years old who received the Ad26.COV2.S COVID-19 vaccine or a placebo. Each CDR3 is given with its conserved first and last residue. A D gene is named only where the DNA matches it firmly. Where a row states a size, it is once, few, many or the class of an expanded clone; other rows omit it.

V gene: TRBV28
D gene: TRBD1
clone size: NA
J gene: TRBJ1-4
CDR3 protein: CASTRGQGARVGEKLFF
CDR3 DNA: TGTGCCAGCACCCGGGGACAGGGGGCTCGGGTTGGGGAAAAACTGTTTTTT

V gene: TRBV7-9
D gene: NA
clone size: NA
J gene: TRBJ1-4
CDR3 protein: CASSYRDVTNEKLFF
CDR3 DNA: TGTGCCAGCAGCTACCGGGACGTAACTAATGAAAAACTGTTTTTT

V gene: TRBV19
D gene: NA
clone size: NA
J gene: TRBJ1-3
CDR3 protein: CASEVGGLSGNTIYF
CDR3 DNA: TGTGCCAGTGAGGTCGGGGGCCTCTCTGGAAACACCATATATTTT

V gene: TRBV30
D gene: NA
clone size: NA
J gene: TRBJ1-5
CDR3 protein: CAWSVQGFNQPQHF
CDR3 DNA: TGTGCCTGGAGTGTACAAGGTTTCAATCAGCCCCAGCATTTT

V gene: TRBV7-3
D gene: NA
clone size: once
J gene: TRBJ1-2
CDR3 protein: CASSPRDNIGYTF
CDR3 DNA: TGTGCCAGCAGCCCCCGGGACAATATTGGCTACACCTTC

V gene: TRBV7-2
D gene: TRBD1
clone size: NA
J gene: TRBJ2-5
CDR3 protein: CASSIDRGGETQYF
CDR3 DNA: TGTGCCAGCAGCATCGACAGGGGCGGAGAGACCCAGTACTTC

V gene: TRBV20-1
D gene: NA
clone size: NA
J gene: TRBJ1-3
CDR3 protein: CSGDLGNTIYF
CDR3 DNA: TGCAGTGGGGACCTAGGAAACACCATATATTTT

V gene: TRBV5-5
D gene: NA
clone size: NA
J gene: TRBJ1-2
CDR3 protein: CASSFRTDPNYGYTF
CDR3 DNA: TGTGCCAGCAGCTTCAGGACAGACCCTAACTATGGCTACACCTTC

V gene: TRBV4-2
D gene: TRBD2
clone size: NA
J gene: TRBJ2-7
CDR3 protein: CASSPALGTNSYEQYF
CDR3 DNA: TGTGCCAGCAGCCCAGCGTTGGGGACTAACTCCTACGAGCAGTACTTC

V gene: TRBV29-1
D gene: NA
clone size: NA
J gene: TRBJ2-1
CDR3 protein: CSVEERRASSYNEQFF
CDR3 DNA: TGCAGCGTTGAAGAACGAAGGGCCAGCTCCTACAATGAGCAGTTCTTC

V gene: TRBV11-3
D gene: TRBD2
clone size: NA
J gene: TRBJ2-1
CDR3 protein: CASSLFSGPYNEQFF
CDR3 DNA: TGTGCCAGCAGCTTGTTTAGCGGGCCCTACAATGAGCAGTTCTTC

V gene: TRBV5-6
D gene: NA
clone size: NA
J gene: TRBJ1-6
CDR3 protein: CASSFSLNSPLHF
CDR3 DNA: TGTGCCAGCAGCTTTTCATTGAATTCACCCCTCCACTTT

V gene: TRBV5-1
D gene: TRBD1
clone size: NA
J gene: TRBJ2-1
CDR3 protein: CASSLRTGGPYNEQFF
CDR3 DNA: TGCGCCAGCAGCTTGAGGACAGGGGGGCCCTACAATGAGCAGTTCTTC

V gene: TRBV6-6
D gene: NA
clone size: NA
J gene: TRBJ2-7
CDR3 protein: CASKQGTHEQYF
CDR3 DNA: TGTGCCAGCAAACAGGGCACCCACGAGCAGTACTTC

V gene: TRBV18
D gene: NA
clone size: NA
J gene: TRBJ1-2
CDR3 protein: CASSPSQERYGYTF
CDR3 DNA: TGTGCCAGCTCACCATCTCAAGAACGCTATGGCTACACCTTC

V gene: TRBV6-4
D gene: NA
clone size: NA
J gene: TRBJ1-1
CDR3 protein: CASSEVGYIGENTEAFF
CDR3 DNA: TGTGCCAGCAGTGAAGTGGGTTATATAGGGGAGAACACTGAAGCTTTCTTT

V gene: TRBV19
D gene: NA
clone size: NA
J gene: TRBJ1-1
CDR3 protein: CASSDSGNTEAFF
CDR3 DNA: TGTGCCAGTAGCGACAGCGGGAACACTGAAGCTTTCTTT

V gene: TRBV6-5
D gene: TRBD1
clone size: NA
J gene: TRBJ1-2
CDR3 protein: CASSDGTGGFYGYTF
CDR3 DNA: TGTGCCAGCAGCGATGGGACAGGGGGTTTTTATGGCTACACCTTC

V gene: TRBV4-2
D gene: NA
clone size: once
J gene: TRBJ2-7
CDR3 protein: CASSQELLSSYEQYF
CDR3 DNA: TGTGCCAGCAGCCAAGAGCTCCTAAGCTCCTACGAGCAGTACTTC

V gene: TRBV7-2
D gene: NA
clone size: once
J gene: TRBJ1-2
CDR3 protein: CASSAWNHYGYTF
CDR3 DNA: TGTGCCAGCAGCGCCTGGAACCACTATGGCTACACCTTC

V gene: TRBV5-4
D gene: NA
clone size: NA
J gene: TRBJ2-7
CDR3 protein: CASSLEQGSYEQYF
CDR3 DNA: TGTGCCAGCAGCTTGGAGCAGGGATCCTACGAGCAGTACTTC

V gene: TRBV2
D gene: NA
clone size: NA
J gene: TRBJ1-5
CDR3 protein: CASLAPGQPQHF
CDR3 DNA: TGTGCCAGCCTGGCGCCAGGACAGCCCCAGCATTTT

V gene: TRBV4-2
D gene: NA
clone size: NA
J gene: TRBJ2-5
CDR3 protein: CASSQVGDFQETQYF
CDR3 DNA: TGTGCCAGCAGCCAAGTGGGGGACTTCCAGGAGACCCAGTACTTC

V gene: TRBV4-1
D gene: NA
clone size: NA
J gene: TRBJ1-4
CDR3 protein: CASSRVFGSELFF
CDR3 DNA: TGCGCCAGCAGCCGGGTCTTTGGGTCTGAACTGTTTTTT

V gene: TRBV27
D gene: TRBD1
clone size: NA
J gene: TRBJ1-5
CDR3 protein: CASSFRDSINQPQHF
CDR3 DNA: TGTGCCAGCAGTTTCCGGGACAGTATCAATCAGCCCCAGCATTTT

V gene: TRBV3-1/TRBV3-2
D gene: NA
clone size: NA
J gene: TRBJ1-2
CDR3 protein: CASSQIGRTLYGYTF
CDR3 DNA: TGTGCCAGCAGCCAAATCGGCAGAACCTTATATGGCTACACCTTC

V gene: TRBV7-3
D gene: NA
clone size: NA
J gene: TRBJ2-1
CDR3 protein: CASKPEAGYNEQFF
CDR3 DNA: TGTGCCAGCAAGCCAGAGGCAGGGTACAATGAGCAGTTCTTC

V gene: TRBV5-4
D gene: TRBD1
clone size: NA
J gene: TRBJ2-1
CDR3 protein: CASSTAGTGTYNEQFF
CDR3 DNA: TGTGCCAGCAGTACTGCAGGGACAGGGACCTACAATGAGCAGTTCTTC

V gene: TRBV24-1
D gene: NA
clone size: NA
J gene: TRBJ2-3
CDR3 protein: CATSVRGQDTQYF
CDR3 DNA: TGTGCCACCAGTGTCCGGGGGCAGGATACGCAGTATTTT

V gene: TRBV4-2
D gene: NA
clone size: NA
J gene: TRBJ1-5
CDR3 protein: CASSPEAGGNQPQHF
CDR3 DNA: TGTGCCAGCAGCCCTGAGGCCGGGGGCAATCAGCCCCAGCATTTT

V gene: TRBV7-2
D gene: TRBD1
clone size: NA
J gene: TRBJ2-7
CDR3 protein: CASSPTGIYEQYF
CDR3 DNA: TGTGCCAGCAGTCCGACAGGGATCTACGAGCAGTACTTC

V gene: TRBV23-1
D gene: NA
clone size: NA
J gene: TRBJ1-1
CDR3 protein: CASSQSLGGRNTEAFF
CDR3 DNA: TGCGCCAGCAGTCAATCATTGGGGGGGCGGAACACTGAAGCTTTCTTT

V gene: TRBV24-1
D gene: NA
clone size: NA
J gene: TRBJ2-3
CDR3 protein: CATTEGNTDTQYF
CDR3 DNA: TGTGCCACCACGGAGGGCAACACAGATACGCAGTATTTT

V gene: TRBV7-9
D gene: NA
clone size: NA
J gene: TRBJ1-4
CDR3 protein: CASSSTSVATNEKLFF
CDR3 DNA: TGTGCCAGCAGCTCCACTTCAGTTGCAACTAATGAAAAACTGTTTTTT

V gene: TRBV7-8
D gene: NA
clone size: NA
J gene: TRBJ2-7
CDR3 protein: CASREGTGWYEQYF
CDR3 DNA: TGTGCCAGCCGGGAGGGGACAGGGTGGTACGAGCAGTACTTC

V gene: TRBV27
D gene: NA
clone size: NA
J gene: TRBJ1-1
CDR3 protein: CASSRRNTEAFF
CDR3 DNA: TGTGCCAGCAGCCGGAGGAACACTGAAGCTTTCTTT